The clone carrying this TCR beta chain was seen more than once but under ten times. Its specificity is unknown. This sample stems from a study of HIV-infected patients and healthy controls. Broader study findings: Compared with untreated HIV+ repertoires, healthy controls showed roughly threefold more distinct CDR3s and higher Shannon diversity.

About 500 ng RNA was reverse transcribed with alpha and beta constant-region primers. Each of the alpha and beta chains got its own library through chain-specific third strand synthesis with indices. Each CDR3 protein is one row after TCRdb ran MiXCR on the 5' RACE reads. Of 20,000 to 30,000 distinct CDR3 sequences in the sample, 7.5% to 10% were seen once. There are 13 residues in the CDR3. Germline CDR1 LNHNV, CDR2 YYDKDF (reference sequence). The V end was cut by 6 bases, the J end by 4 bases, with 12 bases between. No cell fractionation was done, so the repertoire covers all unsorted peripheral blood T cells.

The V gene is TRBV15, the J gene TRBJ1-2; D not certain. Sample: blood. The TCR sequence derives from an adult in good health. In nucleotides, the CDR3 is TGTGCCACCAGTAAGAGTGGGCTCTATGGCTACACCTTC. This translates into CATSKSGLYGYTF.